Below are 29 T cell receptor beta chains sequenced from a single sample in a study of beta chain features in type 1 diabetes. Findings of the study overall: Type 1 diabetes patients showed a moderate but significant shortening of TCRB CDR3s in all four CD4+ subsets.

No antigens are known for them. Sequencing targeted expressed TCRB transcripts, as all isolated RNA had been reverse transcribed. Profiled with immunoSEQ multiplex PCR; TCRdb holds only in-frame clones, not every one. The sample has 20,000 to 30,000 clones; roughly 66% are singletons. Sequencing was performed on Tregs from blood. These receptors came from a man younger than 30 with type 1 diabetes.

This chain connects TRBV28 to TRBJ2-7; the match to TRBD1 covers 7 bases. CDR3 length: 16 amino acids. Germline CDR1 is MDHEN and CDR2 is SYDVKM. Trimming took 3 bases from V and 3 from J; bases not matched to a gene: 11. The CDR3 DNA reads TGTGCCAGCAGTTTTCCCTCCGACAGGGCCAGCTACGAGCAGTACTTC. This gives the protein CASSFPSDRASYEQYF.

This chain connects TRBV7-9 to TRBJ1-1, with TRBD1 identical over 10 bases. The V segment lost 6 bases and the J segment 0 bases; nucleotides outside the gene matches: 13. Germline V gives CDR1 SEHNR, CDR2 FQNEAQ (reference sequence). This CDR3 is built from 18 residues. Here the CDR3 reads CASSSSGDRGRLNTEAFF. The CDR3 nucleotides are TGTGCCAGCAGTTCCTCGGGGGACAGGGGCCGTCTGAACACTGAAGCTTTCTTT.

Here the CDR3 reads CSATRGNEQFF. The CDR3 DNA sequence: TGCAGTGCTACCAGGGGCAATGAGCAGTTCTTC. The rearrangement links TRBV20-1 to TRBJ2-1, with a possible D match to TRBD1 (6 bases). This CDR3 is 11 amino acids long. Per the germline V gene, CDR1 is DFQATT and CDR2 is SNEGSKA (reference sequence). Trimming stripped 4 bases from V and 6 bases from J, with 7 bases between.

The chain links TRBV28 to TRBJ1-2; tentatively, D is TRBD1 (6 bases). Germline CDR1 and CDR2: MDHEN and SYDVKM. This CDR3 has 13 residues. V was clipped by 10 bases and J by 3 bases, with 15 bases between them. CDR3 DNA sequence: TGTGCCATCCTAAGACAGGTCGACTATGGCTACACCTTC. It yields the protein CAILRQVDYGYTF.

The chain couples TRBV10-3 to TRBJ2-2; 11 bases are a match to TRBD2. The CDR3 extends over 19 amino acids. The J segment lost 4 bases and the V segment lost 0 bases, leaving 10 bases of the junction unmatched. Germline V gives CDR1 ENHRY, CDR2 SYGVKD. CDR3 in DNA: TGTGCCATCAGTGAGTCACCACATAGCGGGAGGGCCCCCACCGGGGAGCTGTTTTTT. Translated: CAISESPHSGRAPTGELFF.

The chain joins TRBV18 to TRBJ2-1, with 11 positions matching TRBD2. The germline V gene encodes CDR1 KGHSH and CDR2 LQKENI. The CDR3 consists of 15 residues. J gave up 8 bases and V 2 bases, and 5 bases lay outside the gene matches. CDR3 loop: CASSPGLAGRDEQFF. CDR3 sequence (DNA): TGTGCCAGCTCACCAGGACTAGCGGGTCGGGATGAGCAGTTCTTC.

About this clone itself: Mismatch with germline at one junction end may stem from a read error. V usage is TRBV2 and J usage is TRBJ2-5; TRBD2 aligns across 7 bases. Germline CDR1 is SNHLY and CDR2 is FYNNEI. The CDR3 is made up of 11 amino acids. The CDR3 sequence is CASSQSGTGDF. The CDR3 DNA sequence: TGTGCCAGCAGTCAAAGCGGGACCGGGGACTTC.

This chain connects TRBV5-1 to TRBJ2-3; D perhaps matches TRBD2 (6 bases). Trimming left V 0 bases short and J 0 bases short, with 8 bases between. This CDR3 is 15 amino acids long. Germline V lookup: CDR1 SGHRS, CDR2 YFSETQ. CDR3 bases: TGCGCCAGCAGCTTGGGAGGGACTAGCACAGATACGCAGTATTTT. Its protein product is CASSLGGTSTDTQYF.

This chain uses TRBV19 with TRBJ1-1; D perhaps matches TRBD1 (5 bases). V was trimmed by 5 bases and J by 8 bases, leaving 18 bases between them. The CDR3 runs to 14 residues. Per germline, CDR1 LNHDA and CDR2 SQIVND (reference sequence). In nucleotides, the CDR3 is TGTGCCAGTAGTCCCCGGGGCCCAGGGAGGGAAGCTTTCTTT. It codes for CASSPRGPGREAFF.

The V gene is TRBV4-1, the J gene TRBJ2-3; 8 nucleotides match TRBD2. The V gene's germline CDR1 is MGHRA and CDR2 YSYEKL. V lost 4 bases, J lost 0 bases, and 6 bases stayed unmatched. The CDR3 extends over 16 amino acids. DNA for the CDR3: TGCGCCAGCAGCCGCCAGCGGGGGCCTAGCACAGATACGCAGTATTTT. Its translation is CASSRQRGPSTDTQYF.

The V gene is TRBV9, the J gene TRBJ2-3, with 10 bases fitting TRBD2. J gave up 2 bases and V 0 bases, and 6 bases lay outside the gene matches. This CDR3 is built from 17 residues. Germline V lookup: CDR1 SGDLS, CDR2 YYNGEE. CDR3 in DNA: TGTGCCAGCAGCGTAGCGGTAGCGGGGGGACTCACAGATACGCAGTATTTT. Its translation: CASSVAVAGGLTDTQYF.

This clone was seen a handful of times. The rearrangement uses TRBV19 and TRBJ1-5, with a possible D match to TRBD1 (6 bases). CDR1 and CDR2 from the germline V gene are LNHDA and SQIVND (reference sequence). The CDR3 is made up of 13 amino acids. The ends were cut back, 4 bases at V and 4 bases at J, with 8 bases in the middle. CDR3 nucleotide sequence: TGTGCCAGTAGTAGGACAGTAAATCAGCCCCAGCATTTT. Amino acids: CASSRTVNQPQHF.

This sequence joins TRBV5-1 and TRBJ2-5, with 12 positions matching TRBD1. The CDR3 totals 15 residues. The germline V gene has CDR1 SGHRS and CDR2 YFSETQ. J gave up 5 bases and V 3 bases, and 5 bases lay outside the gene matches. The CDR3 nucleotides are TGCGCCAGCAGCTCCGGGACAGGGGGCAGGGAGACCCAGTACTTC. As protein: CASSSGTGGRETQYF. The full variable domain, rest sourced from reference TRBV5-1 and TRBJ2-5, is KAGVTQTPRYLIKTRGQQVTLSCSPISGHRSVSWYQQTPGQGLQFLFEYFSETQRNKGNFPGRFSGRQFSNSRSEMNVSTLELGDSALYLCASSSGTGGRETQYFGPGTRLLVL.

This clone appeared a single time. This chain connects TRBV7-2 to TRBJ2-1; TRBD2 matches at 7 bases. Germline CDR1 SGHTA, CDR2 FQGNSA. The CDR3 has 14 residues. The J segment lost 0 bases and the V segment lost 6 bases, leaving 2 bases of the junction unmatched. CDR3 nucleotide sequence: TGTGCCAGCAGGCCGGGGGGCTCCTACAATGAGCAGTTCTTC. It encodes CASRPGGSYNEQFF.

V usage is TRBV30 and J usage is TRBJ2-1; 10 bases agree with TRBD2. This CDR3 has 13 amino acids. The germline gives CDR1 GTSNPN, CDR2 SVGIG (reference sequence). With 8 bases clipped from V and 5 bases from J, the junction kept 6 bases outside the gene matches. The chain's CDR3 is CAGIAGGNNEQFF. Written as DNA, the CDR3 is TGTGCCGGAATAGCGGGGGGAAACAATGAGCAGTTCTTC.

The V call is TRBV7-2, the J call TRBJ2-7; 9 bases match TRBD1. CDR3 length equals 13 residues. Looked up from germline, CDR1 is SGHTA and CDR2 is FQGNSA. V dropped 5 bases and J dropped 7; count of bases not matched to a gene: 6. The DNA for the CDR3 is TGTGCCAGCAGCGGACAGGGGCGGGGAGAGCAGTACTTC. Its translation is CASSGQGRGEQYF.

In its sample, this clone was seen a few times. This chain uses TRBV7-2 with TRBJ2-7, with TRBD2 matching 9 bases. Germline V gene data show CDR1 as SGHTA and CDR2 as FQGNSA. With V trimmed by 3 bases and J by 3 bases, 15 bases remained unmatched. The CDR3 consists of 18 residues. The CDR3 protein is CASSFTTGAGGLLYEQYF. The DNA of the CDR3 is TGTGCCAGCAGCTTTACAACAGGAGCGGGGGGCCTTCTCTACGAGCAGTACTTC.

This chain links TRBV6-5 with TRBJ2-7, with D perhaps matching TRBD1 (6 bases). The CDR3 is made up of 13 amino acids. CDR1 and CDR2 (germline): MNHEY, SVGAGI. Trimming left V 5 bases short and J 6 bases short, with 14 bases between. The CDR3 reads CASSEAYRAEQYF. For the CDR3, the DNA is TGTGCCAGCAGTGAAGCATACAGGGCCGAGCAGTACTTC.

This chain's CDR3 is CASSFSGEETQYF. The CDR3 region has the DNA TGCGCCAGCAGCTTTTCGGGAGAGGAGACCCAGTACTTC. The chain has TRBV5-1 and TRBJ2-5; a possible D gene is TRBD2 (6 bases). CDR1 is SGHRS and CDR2 is YFSETQ in the germline V gene. The CDR3 covers 13 residues. V lost 2 bases and J lost 5, with 10 bases in between.

With regard to this clone: A read error may account for a junction end that differs from germline. This sequence joins TRBV7-9 and TRBJ1-2; D unclear. Germline V gene sequence: CDR1 SEHNR, CDR2 FQNEAQ (reference sequence). This CDR3 contains 9 residues. CDR3 coding DNA: TGTGCCAGCAGCGACACCACCTCTTGG. Translating it yields CASSDTTSW.

The rearrangement joins TRBV7-2 to TRBJ1-3; 7 positions agree with TRBD1. The CDR3 has 16 amino acids. With 4 bases clipped from V and 4 bases from J, the junction kept 10 bases outside the gene matches. Germline values: CDR1 SGHTA, CDR2 FQGNSA. The CDR3 DNA sequence: TGTGCCAGCAGCTCCCCGACAGGGCTAAGGGGAAACACCATATATTTT. Protein product: CASSSPTGLRGNTIYF.

The chain uses TRBV9 and TRBJ2-3; D is perhaps TRBD2 (6 bases). V lost 0 bases, J lost 3 bases, and 11 bases lay in between. The length of the CDR3 is 15 residues. Looked up from germline, CDR1 is SGDLS and CDR2 is YYNGEE. CDR3 region: CASSVATGRTDTQYF. The CDR3 DNA sequence: TGTGCCAGCAGCGTAGCTACGGGGAGGACAGATACGCAGTATTTT.

This chain uses TRBV29-1 with TRBJ2-5, with 7 nucleotides matching TRBD2. The CDR3 runs to 13 residues. V dropped 7 bases and J dropped 7; count of bases not matched to a gene: 12. Germline values: CDR1 SQVTM, CDR2 ANQGSEA. In DNA, the CDR3 is TGCAGCGCCAGCCGGGGGTCGGGAGGGACCCAGTACTTC. This encodes CSASRGSGGTQYF.

J is TRBJ2-1 and V is TRBV7-2; 10 bases are a match to TRBD2. With 5 bases clipped from V and 10 bases from J, the junction kept 2 bases outside the gene matches. The CDR3 consists of 12 residues. Per the germline V gene, CDR1 is SGHTA and CDR2 is FQGNSA. CDR3: CASSPLAGEQFF. DNA for the CDR3: TGTGCCAGCAGCCCACTAGCGGGAGAGCAGTTCTTC.

The rearrangement links TRBV5-6 to TRBJ2-3; D unresolved. With 2 bases removed from V and 1 base from J, the gap between germline ends came to 8 bases. There are 14 residues in the CDR3. Germline V gene lookup returns CDR1 SGHDT and CDR2 YYEEEE. In DNA, the CDR3 is TGTGCCAGCAGCTTCCTTACAGGCACAGATACGCAGTATTTT. Translation gives CASSFLTGTDTQYF.

The chain has TRBV5-1 and TRBJ2-6; 7 nucleotides agree with TRBD2. Germline-derived CDR1 and CDR2 are SGHRS and YFSETQ. Trimming took 2 bases from V and 9 from J; bases not matched to a gene: 2. The CDR3 runs 13 residues. The chain's CDR3 is CASSFGRSNVLTF. The CDR3 DNA reads TGCGCCAGCAGCTTCGGGAGGAGCAACGTCCTGACTTTC. Variable domain in full (rest from reference TRBV5-1 and TRBJ2-6): KAGVTQTPRYLIKTRGQQVTLSCSPISGHRSVSWYQQTPGQGLQFLFEYFSETQRNKGNFPGRFSGRQFSNSRSEMNVSTLELGDSALYLCASSFGRSNVLTFGAGSRLTVL.

The J gene is TRBJ2-7, the V gene TRBV5-1; D possibly corresponds to TRBD2 (5 bases). The CDR3 loop spans 16 amino acids. V lost 0 bases to trimming and J lost 0 bases, with 13 bases between them. Looked up from germline, CDR1 is SGHRS and CDR2 is YFSETQ. Here the CDR3 DNA reads TGCGCCAGCAGCTTGGAGGCGGGCGACCTCTCCTACGAGCAGTACTTC. Translated, it gives CASSLEAGDLSYEQYF.

V and J are TRBV7-8 and TRBJ2-2; 11 nucleotides align to TRBD1. The CDR3 extends over 15 amino acids. The ends lost 3 bases at V and 5 bases at J; junction bases unmatched: 2. CDR1 and CDR2 from the germline V gene are SGHVS and FQNEAQ. CDR3 loop: CASSLDRGRTGELFF. The CDR3, as DNA: TGTGCCAGCAGCTTGGACAGGGGGCGTACCGGGGAGCTGTTTTTT.

This clone was seen a few times. The V gene is TRBV6-6, the J gene TRBJ1-1, with D possibly being TRBD1 (5 bases). In germline, CDR1 is MNHNY, CDR2 SVGAGI (reference sequence). V dropped 6 bases and J dropped 5 bases, with 13 bases sitting between them. The CDR3 covers 13 residues. CDR3 amino acids: CASSLGTGTEAFF. The CDR3 nucleotides are TGTGCCAGCAGCCTTGGGACTGGGACTGAAGCTTTCTTT.